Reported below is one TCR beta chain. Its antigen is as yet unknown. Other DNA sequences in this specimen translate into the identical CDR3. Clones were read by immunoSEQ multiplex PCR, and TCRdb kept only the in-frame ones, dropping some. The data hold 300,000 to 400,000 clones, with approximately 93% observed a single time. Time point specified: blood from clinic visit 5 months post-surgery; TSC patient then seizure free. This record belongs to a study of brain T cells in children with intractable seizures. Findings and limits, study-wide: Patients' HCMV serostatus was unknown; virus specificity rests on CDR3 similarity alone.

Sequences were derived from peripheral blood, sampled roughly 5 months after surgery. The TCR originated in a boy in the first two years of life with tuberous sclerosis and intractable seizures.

CDR3 sequence reads: CASSPGTGELFF. The CDR3 nucleotides are TGTGCCAGCTCACCTGGCACCGGGGAGCTGTTTTTT. This chain joins TRBV18 and TRBJ2-2; D remains unclear. This CDR3 is 12 amino acids long. Trimming took off 3 bases at V and 4 bases at J, with 3 bases between the two ends. Germline lookup yields CDR1 KGHSH and CDR2 LQKENI.